Listed below are T cell receptor beta chains from one sample, sequenced in a study of T-cell reconstitution after alpha-beta-depleted transplantation in children. TCRdb recomputed calls from the PCR reads with MiXCR, one row per CDR3 protein. The sample lists 600,000 to 800,000 distinct CDR3 sequences; about 12% were seen once. Sequencing used PBMCs, obtained before TCRalphabeta/CD19-depleted stem cell transplant. These receptors were collected from a girl aged 2 to 10 with congenital amegakaryocytic thrombocytopenia, due to receive a stem cell transplant. Each CDR3 is given without its conserved first and last residue.

V gene: TRBV10-3
J gene: TRBJ2-1
CDR3 protein: AISGGLRYNEQF

V gene: TRBV5-1
J gene: TRBJ2-2
CDR3 protein: ASSLEGTISGELF

V gene: TRBV5-5
J gene: TRBJ2-3
CDR3 protein: ASSSRGHGTDTQY

V gene: TRBV5-1
J gene: TRBJ2-1
CDR3 protein: ASSPQYLERNEQF

V gene: TRBV5-1
J gene: TRBJ1-3
CDR3 protein: ASSLTQTSSGNTIY

V gene: TRBV27
J gene: TRBJ1-6
CDR3 protein: ASSLQTRGSPLH

V gene: TRBV12-3/TRBV12-4
J gene: TRBJ2-7
CDR3 protein: ASAYGDEQY

V gene: TRBV20-1
J gene: TRBJ1-4
CDR3 protein: SARTGSNEKLF

V gene: TRBV7-9
J gene: TRBJ2-7
CDR3 protein: ASSLRVRGASSYEQY

V gene: TRBV6-1
J gene: TRBJ2-7
CDR3 protein: ASALRGSDEQY

V gene: TRBV7-6
J gene: TRBJ1-1
CDR3 protein: ASSFGQGGFVF

V gene: TRBV29-1
J gene: TRBJ1-2
CDR3 protein: SVVSSLRTGGGLGGYT

V gene: TRBV7-2
J gene: TRBJ2-3
CDR3 protein: ASRPGLGFDTQY

V gene: TRBV20-1
J gene: TRBJ2-1
CDR3 protein: SAAGLSYNEQF

V gene: TRBV5-1
J gene: TRBJ2-1
CDR3 protein: ASSLGIPDRGLNEQF

V gene: TRBV9
J gene: TRBJ2-1
CDR3 protein: ASSVQARGYNEQF

V gene: TRBV20-1
J gene: TRBJ1-1
CDR3 protein: SARDPQGAYLDTEAF

V gene: TRBV15
J gene: TRBJ2-5
CDR3 protein: ATSRDRDSKQETQY

V gene: TRBV29-1
J gene: TRBJ2-7
CDR3 protein: SVEDRGGTYEQY

V gene: TRBV20-1
J gene: TRBJ2-1
CDR3 protein: SARSFLPFVRQF

V gene: TRBV6-1
J gene: TRBJ2-3
CDR3 protein: ASSGGQDTDTQY

V gene: TRBV29-1
J gene: TRBJ2-1
CDR3 protein: SVQENAGEQF

V gene: TRBV9
J gene: TRBJ2-1
CDR3 protein: ASSVLPRNEQF

V gene: TRBV4-2
J gene: TRBJ2-2
CDR3 protein: ASSSVSGGGELF

V gene: TRBV5-6
J gene: TRBJ2-7
CDR3 protein: ASSLEGLAGTGEQY

V gene: TRBV12-3/TRBV12-4
J gene: TRBJ2-5
CDR3 protein: ASSSTSGLQETQY

V gene: TRBV11-2
J gene: TRBJ2-1
CDR3 protein: ASSLGRIRGGAGNEQF

V gene: TRBV27
J gene: TRBJ2-3
CDR3 protein: ASSSSGTATDTQY

V gene: TRBV5-1
J gene: TRBJ1-2
CDR3 protein: ASSMTGPYGYT

V gene: TRBV20-1
J gene: TRBJ2-1
CDR3 protein: SASRSRAKQF

V gene: TRBV2
J gene: TRBJ2-5
CDR3 protein: ASIWSERSQETQY

V gene: TRBV7-9
J gene: TRBJ2-1
CDR3 protein: ASSDYRDSNEQF

V gene: TRBV20-1
J gene: TRBJ2-3
CDR3 protein: SARLLQGVTDTQY

V gene: TRBV30
J gene: TRBJ2-2
CDR3 protein: AWNLLGELF

V gene: TRBV15
J gene: TRBJ2-3
CDR3 protein: ATSSPLAPDTQY

V gene: TRBV7-6
J gene: TRBJ2-1
CDR3 protein: ASSLNHPEQF

V gene: TRBV10-3
J gene: TRBJ1-6
CDR3 protein: AISPTGRGNSPLH

V gene: TRBV7-2
J gene: TRBJ1-5
CDR3 protein: ASSRFSNQPQH

V gene: TRBV12-3/TRBV12-4
J gene: TRBJ2-2
CDR3 protein: ASSPPGGLGVGELF

V gene: TRBV4-1
J gene: TRBJ2-1
CDR3 protein: ASSPRGVVGYNEQF

V gene: TRBV7-9
J gene: TRBJ2-5
CDR3 protein: ASSRRQDLGSETQY

V gene: TRBV12-3/TRBV12-4
J gene: TRBJ2-2
CDR3 protein: ASIQVPGELF

V gene: TRBV20-1
J gene: TRBJ2-5
CDR3 protein: SAGAPLETQY

V gene: TRBV5-1
J gene: TRBJ2-7
CDR3 protein: ASSLVRDAYEQY

V gene: TRBV4-1
J gene: TRBJ2-1
CDR3 protein: ASSHPGGTDYNEQF

V gene: TRBV20-1
J gene: TRBJ2-5
CDR3 protein: SAVIAPQETQY

V gene: TRBV10-3
J gene: TRBJ2-1
CDR3 protein: ATISGDEQF

V gene: TRBV5-5
J gene: TRBJ2-7
CDR3 protein: ASSFESYTRSYEQY

V gene: TRBV29-1
J gene: TRBJ2-1
CDR3 protein: SVKTPPGTGHPYNEQF

V gene: TRBV5-1
J gene: TRBJ2-1
CDR3 protein: ASSPLAGGPRLPSYNEQF

V gene: TRBV7-8
J gene: TRBJ2-1
CDR3 protein: ASSFLYIDEQF

V gene: TRBV3-1
J gene: TRBJ1-5
CDR3 protein: ASSQGYRGSNQPQH

V gene: TRBV18
J gene: TRBJ1-1
CDR3 protein: ASSPAVVGAEAF

V gene: TRBV5-1
J gene: TRBJ1-1
CDR3 protein: ASSSDPGNTEAF

V gene: TRBV20-1
J gene: TRBJ2-7
CDR3 protein: SANRDSYEQY

V gene: TRBV28
J gene: TRBJ2-2
CDR3 protein: ASSPRGALTGELF

V gene: TRBV20-1
J gene: TRBJ2-1
CDR3 protein: SAAGPGDNEQF